The 23 T cell receptor beta chains listed next were all sequenced from one sample in a study of blood T cell repertoires in COVID-19. Generated by immunoSEQ multiplex PCR, the TCRdb table keeps only in-frame clones and is missing some. Here the sample spans 200,000 to 250,000 clones, roughly 88% being singletons. Sequencing was performed on peripheral blood. The receptors were sampled from a man younger than 40 who had recovered from COVID-19.

This rearrangement joins TRBV5-1 to TRBJ2-7; 7 nucleotides align to TRBD2. Looked up from germline, CDR1 is SGHRS and CDR2 is YFSETQ. V was clipped by 4 bases and J by 3 bases; unmatched bases: 7. The CDR3 length is 14 residues. CDR3 bases: TGCGCCAGCAGCCGGGAGGCTGAGGGCTACGAGCAGTACTTC. It yields the protein CASSREAEGYEQYF.

This clone was picked up one time. This rearrangement joins TRBV6-5 to TRBJ1-5; D gene ambiguous. This CDR3 region has 15 residues. V was clipped by 8 bases and J by 0 bases, with 14 bases between them. Germline lookup yields CDR1 MNHEY and CDR2 SVGAGI. CDR3 DNA sequence: TGTGCCAGCCTCATTGCGCTTAATAGCAATCAGCCCCAGCATTTT. Amino acids: CASLIALNSNQPQHF.

The V and J genes are TRBV19 and TRBJ1-2, with D perhaps matching TRBD1 (5 bases). V lost 4 bases and J lost 8, with 11 bases in between. This CDR3 has 12 residues. Per germline, CDR1 LNHDA and CDR2 SQIVND (reference sequence). CDR3 in amino acids: CASSSRVRGYTF. CDR3 coding DNA: TGTGCCAGTAGTAGCAGGGTCCGAGGCTACACCTTC.

As to this clone: Mismatch with germline at one junction end may stem from a read error. The chain recombines TRBV7-9 with TRBJ1-4; no clear D gene. The CDR3 covers 14 residues. Germline V gene sequence: CDR1 SEHNR, CDR2 FQNEAQ (reference sequence). The CDR3 protein is CASSLTSTSEKLFF. CDR3 coding DNA: TGTGCCAGCAGCTTAACTTCAACTAGTGAAAAACTGTTTTTT. The whole variable domain, remainder taken from reference TRBV7-9 and TRBJ1-4, is DTGVSQNPRHKITKRGQNVTFRCDPISEHNRLYWYRQTLGQGPEFLTYFQNEAQLEKSRLLSDRFSAERPKGSFSTLEIQRTEQGDSAMYLCASSLTSTSEKLFFGSGTQLSVL.

The chain is built from TRBV6-4 and TRBJ2-2; no clear D. The CDR3 consists of 15 residues. Germline CDR1 reads MRHNA; CDR2 reads SNTAGT. V lost 3 bases, J lost 2 bases, and 10 bases lay in between. The CDR3 protein is CASSEGARNTGELFF. CDR3 in DNA: TGTGCCAGCAGTGAGGGCGCTCGAAACACCGGGGAGCTGTTTTTT.

The chain recombines TRBV11-2 with TRBJ1-1; D is unresolved. Trimming left V 5 bases short and J 10 bases short, with 17 bases between. CDR1 SGHAT and CDR2 FQNNGV come from the germline V gene. This CDR3 has 13 residues. The CDR3 region has the DNA TGTGCCAGCAGCCCAATAGCGGGCGGAGGAGCTTTCTTT. This gives the protein CASSPIAGGGAFF.

A few counts support this clone. CDR3 amino acids: CASSLGAIDQPQHF. CDR3 bases: TGTGCCAGCAGCTTAGGGGCTATCGATCAGCCCCAGCATTTT. J is TRBJ1-5 and V is TRBV11-2, with D hard to call. From germline, CDR1 is SGHAT and CDR2 FQNNGV. The V and J ends lost 1 base and 5 bases respectively, with 9 bases between them. This CDR3 has 14 residues.

V usage is TRBV7-2 and J usage is TRBJ2-1; 8 nucleotides line up with TRBD1. With 5 bases clipped from V and 4 bases from J, the junction kept 10 bases outside the gene matches. The germline V gene has CDR1 SGHTA and CDR2 FQGNSA. The CDR3 runs to 16 residues. The CDR3 loop reads CASSITGTGVYNEQFF. CDR3 in DNA: TGTGCCAGCAGCATAACCGGGACAGGTGTTTACAATGAGCAGTTCTTC.

There are a few counts of this clone. V and J are TRBV19 and TRBJ2-1, with 9 nucleotides matching TRBD2. The CDR3 spans 14 residues. Germline V gene lookup returns CDR1 LNHDA and CDR2 SQIVND (reference sequence). V was pared by 7 bases and J by 3 bases, with 4 bases of the junction left unmatched. CDR3 DNA: TGTGCCAGTACAGCGGGGGGACACTACAATGAGCAGTTCTTC. Amino acids: CASTAGGHYNEQFF.

The chain recombines TRBV5-1 with TRBJ2-3; 13 bases match TRBD2. The trim removed 4 bases at V and 3 bases at J, leaving 11 bases unmatched. CDR1 and CDR2 from the germline V gene are SGHRS and YFSETQ. The CDR3 spans 18 residues. CDR3 nucleotide sequence: TGCGCCAGCAGCCGTCGGACTAGCGGGGGAGTTGGAACAGATACGCAGTATTTT. Translating it yields CASSRRTSGGVGTDTQYF.

V is TRBV11-2 and J is TRBJ2-5, with D perhaps TRBD1 (9 bases). This CDR3 has 19 amino acids. V dropped 2 bases and J dropped 5 bases, with 27 bases sitting between them. Germline assignment: CDR1 SGHAT and CDR2 FQNNGV. The CDR3 DNA reads as TGTGCCAGCAGCTTACACGCCCCCGGGGGGGGACAGGGTCGGGAGACCCAGTACTTC. This sequence encodes CASSLHAPGGGQGRETQYF.

J is TRBJ2-3 and V is TRBV5-1; the match to TRBD2 covers 11 bases. The CDR3 loop spans 16 amino acids. V shed 4 bases and J 0 bases; nucleotides not matched to a gene: 4. CDR1 is SGHRS, CDR2 YFSETQ, per germline. In DNA form, the CDR3 reads TGCGCCAGCAGCCCGGGACTAGCGGAAAGCACAGATACGCAGTATTTT. This sequence encodes CASSPGLAESTDTQYF.

The chain recombines TRBV7-2 with TRBJ2-3, with TRBD2 identical over 8 bases. Trimming took 3 bases from V and 3 from J; bases not matched to a gene: 14. This CDR3 comprises 18 residues. Germline loops: CDR1 SGHTA, CDR2 FQGNSA. The CDR3 region is CASSLGTLFERGTDTQYF. In DNA, the CDR3 is TGTGCCAGCAGCTTGGGGACCTTGTTTGAGCGGGGGACAGATACGCAGTATTTT.

This clone has only one observation. This chain links TRBV3-1 (or the pseudogene TRBV3-2) with TRBJ1-4; D perhaps matches TRBD1 (5 bases). The germline V gene has CDR1 LGHDT and CDR2 YNNKEL (reference sequence). This CDR3 contains 15 residues. V was pared by 4 bases and J by 5 bases, with 14 bases between. CDR3 in amino acids: CASSPSGSGNEKLFF. The CDR3 DNA reads TGTGCCAGCAGCCCCTCCGGCTCAGGGAATGAAAAACTGTTTTTT.

This chain joins TRBV5-8 and TRBJ2-2; 9 nucleotides line up with TRBD1. The ends lost 0 bases at V and 3 bases at J; junction bases unmatched: 0. CDR1 is SGHTS and CDR2 is YDEGEE in the germline V gene. The CDR3 totals 15 residues. CDR3 DNA: TGTGCCAGCAGCTTGGGACAGGGGGACACCGGGGAGCTGTTTTTT. This sequence encodes CASSLGQGDTGELFF.

This clone was seen a single time. The V call is TRBV7-6, the J call TRBJ2-5; 7 bases agree with TRBD2. Germline CDR1 reads SGHVS; CDR2 reads FNYEAQ. This CDR3 contains 13 residues. The V and J ends lost 7 bases and 9 bases, in that order; junction bases with no gene match: 11. The CDR3 sequence is CASKASGSAAQYF. CDR3 sequence (DNA): TGTGCCAGCAAGGCTAGCGGTTCGGCGGCCCAGTACTTC.

J is TRBJ2-3 and V is TRBV18; TRBD2 aligns across 12 bases. After removal of 3 bases from V and 2 bases from J, the junction contained 6 bases not matched to a gene. The CDR3 is 17 amino acids. CDR1 and CDR2 from the germline V gene are KGHSH and LQKENI. CDR3 DNA: TGTGCCAGCTCACCCCAGCTAGCGGGGGGGGCCACAGATACGCAGTATTTT. Translating it yields CASSPQLAGGATDTQYF.

The V gene is TRBV4-2, the J gene TRBJ2-2; TRBD1 aligns across 7 bases. The CDR3 is made up of 15 amino acids. Germline CDR1 LGHNA, CDR2 YNFKEQ. Trimming cost V 3 bases and J 5 bases; bases outside gene matches: 6. CDR3 residues: CASSQRQGGTGELFF. In nucleotides, the CDR3 is TGTGCCAGCAGCCAGAGACAGGGTGGGACCGGGGAGCTGTTTTTT.

The V call is TRBV5-1, the J call TRBJ2-7; a possible D gene is TRBD2 (6 bases). This CDR3 is 15 amino acids long. Germline V gives CDR1 SGHRS, CDR2 YFSETQ. V shed 3 bases and J shed 2 bases, with 15 bases lying between them. The DNA for the CDR3 is TGCGCCAGCAGCTACCCTATGGGAGGCCCCTACGAGCAGTACTTC. Translation: CASSYPMGGPYEQYF.

Comment on this clone: At one boundary the junction diverges from the germline segment, which might be a read error. The chain carries TRBV15 and TRBJ1-2; D remains unclear. CDR1 is LNHNV, CDR2 YYDKDF, per germline (reference sequence). This CDR3 region has 12 residues. The CDR3 loop is CAISEAGIGYTF. CDR3 in DNA: TGTGCCATCAGCGAAGCCGGGATTGGCTACACCTTC.

This sequence joins TRBV6-5 and TRBJ1-2; tentatively, D is TRBD1 (6 bases). Between the trimmed V and J ends, which lost 6 bases and 4 bases, there was a span of 15 bases. The CDR3 sequence is 14 residues long. Per germline, CDR1 MNHEY and CDR2 SVGAGI. The CDR3 sequence: CASRVHREGYGYTF. CDR3 coding DNA: TGTGCCAGCAGAGTGCACAGGGAGGGCTATGGCTACACCTTC.

DNA for the CDR3: TGTGCCAGCAGCTTGGGACCAGGATTCATTATGAACACTGAAGCTTTCTTT. This sequence encodes CASSLGPGFIMNTEAFF. The chain recombines TRBV5-5 with TRBJ1-1; the D is unclear. V was cut by 0 bases and J by 0 bases, with 15 bases left in between. The CDR3 extends over 17 amino acids. The germline V gene encodes CDR1 SGHKS and CDR2 YYEKEE (reference sequence).

This sequence joins TRBV29-1 and TRBJ2-2; TRBD1 is a possible D gene (6 bases). The CDR3 sequence is 14 residues long. Germline CDR1 is SQVTM and CDR2 is ANQGSEA. Trimming shortened V by 8 bases and J by 6 bases, and 19 bases separated the two germline ends. CDR3 amino acids: CSILGARAAGELFF. CDR3 DNA sequence: TGCAGCATCCTGGGGGCCAGGGCCGCCGGGGAGCTGTTTTTT.